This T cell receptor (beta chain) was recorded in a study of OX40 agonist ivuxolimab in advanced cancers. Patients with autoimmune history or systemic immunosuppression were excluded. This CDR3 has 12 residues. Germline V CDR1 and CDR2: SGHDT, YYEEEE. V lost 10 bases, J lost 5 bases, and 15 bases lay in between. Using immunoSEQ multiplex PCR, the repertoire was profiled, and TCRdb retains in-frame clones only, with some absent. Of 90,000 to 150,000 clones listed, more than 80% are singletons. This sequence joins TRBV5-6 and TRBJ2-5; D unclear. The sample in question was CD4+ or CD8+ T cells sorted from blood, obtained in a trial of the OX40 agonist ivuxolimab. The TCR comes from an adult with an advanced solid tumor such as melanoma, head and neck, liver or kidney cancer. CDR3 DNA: TGTGCCTGGTCCACGGGTGAGGAGACCCAGTACTTC. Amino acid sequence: CAWSTGEETQYF. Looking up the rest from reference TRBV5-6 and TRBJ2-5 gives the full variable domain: DAGVTQSPTHLIKTRGQQVTLRCSPKSGHDTVSWYQQALGQGPQFIFQYYEEEERQRGNFPDRFSGHQFPNYSSELNVNALLLGDSALYLCAWSTGEETQYFGPGTRLLVL.